This T cell receptor beta chain was identified during a study of T cells in Graves' hyperthyroidism and ophthalmopathy. General study findings and limits: Most thyroid clonotypes with frequency above 0.001 were detected in blood.

Exclusion of patients followed from uncontrolled infection, other autoimmune disease, pregnancy or lactation. From RNA transcripts, TCR beta CDR3 regions were amplified. The primer set for the first-round RT-PCR of the TCR CDR3 was HTBI. One entry per CDR3 protein results from TCRdb running MiXCR on the multiplex PCR reads. The sample consists of 660,000 or so distinct CDR3 sequences, over 40% of them appearing once. Trimming at V came to 5 bases and at J to 7 bases, leaving 7 bases not matched to a gene. This CDR3 has 14 residues. Germline lookup yields CDR1 MNHNY and CDR2 SVGAGI (reference sequence). As for this clonotype: Its target is unknown.

The receptor was derived from an adult man with Graves' disease, either hyperthyroidism or ophthalmopathy (not recorded which). The chain joins TRBV6-6 to TRBJ1-4; 7 nucleotides line up with TRBD1. Sequenced: peripheral blood or thyroid tissue (not recorded which). The CDR3 here is CASSVDRVGEKLFF. Written as DNA, the CDR3 is TGTGCCAGCAGTGTTGACAGGGTCGGTGAAAAACTGTTTTTT.